This passage covers 21 T cell receptor beta chains from one sample sequenced in a study of T-cell reconstitution after alpha-beta-depleted transplantation in children. Using unique molecular identifiers, the investigators prepared the TCRbeta library. TCRdb fed the PCR reads into MiXCR, producing one record per CDR3 protein. The sample gives approximately 400,000 distinct CDR3 sequences, about 11% of which show up once; over 4.5% is in the top ten. This specimen consisted of PBMCs from the stem cell graft donor, obtained from the stem cell graft. The receptors here all came from a human donor who donated a stem cell graft to a child with acute myeloid leukemia.

The V and J genes are TRBV5-1 and TRBJ2-5, with D possibly being TRBD2 (5 bases). The V and J ends lost 6 bases and 2 bases respectively, with 14 bases between them. Germline V gene lookup returns CDR1 SGHRS and CDR2 YFSETQ. The CDR3 runs to 14 residues. The CDR3 reads CASTSRSGQETQYF. In nucleotides, the CDR3 is TGCGCCAGCACCTCCCGATCGGGGCAAGAGACCCAGTACTTC.

This clonotype was seen a few times. The chain employs TRBV3-1 and TRBJ2-7; 7 bases are a match to TRBD1. V dropped 4 bases and J dropped 1; count of bases not matched to a gene: 4. There are 14 residues in the CDR3. The germline gives CDR1 LGHDT, CDR2 YNNKEL (reference sequence). In DNA form, the CDR3 reads TGTGCCAGCAGCCCTGGCAGGGGGTCCTACGAGCAGTACTTC. This encodes CASSPGRGSYEQYF.

Only a few counts were recorded for this clonotype. The chain uses TRBV6-5 and TRBJ2-7, with TRBD1 identical over 10 bases. Trimming cost V 5 bases and J 6 bases; bases outside gene matches: 13. Germline lookup yields CDR1 MNHEY and CDR2 SVGAGI. The CDR3 is 16 amino acids. Here the CDR3 DNA reads TGTGCCAGCAGTCATATCACCGGGACAGGGGAGGCCGAGCAGTACTTC. This codes for CASSHITGTGEAEQYF.

This clonotype has a handful of counts. This rearrangement joins TRBV5-1 to TRBJ2-5; D gene uncertain. The CDR3 loop spans 16 amino acids. V lost 3 bases to trimming and J lost 1 base, with 16 bases between them. CDR1 SGHRS and CDR2 YFSETQ come from the germline V gene. The CDR3 coding sequence is TGCGCCAGCAGCTCCACCAAATTGGGGTTCCAAGAGACCCAGTACTTC. It codes for CASSSTKLGFQETQYF.

The chain uses TRBV12-3 or TRBV12-4 and TRBJ2-1; TRBD1 agrees at 8 bases. The CDR3 spans 14 residues. V trimming: 5 bases; J trimming: 8 bases; junction bases outside the gene matches: 8. CDR3 loop: CASSQNDRGDEQFF. The CDR3 DNA reads as TGTGCCAGCAGTCAGAACGACAGGGGTGATGAGCAGTTCTTC.

This clonotype was seen more than once but under ten times. The rearrangement uses TRBV7-8 and TRBJ2-3, with a tentative D call TRBD2 (5 bases). Germline loops: CDR1 SGHVS, CDR2 FQNEAQ. CDR3 length: 14 residues. Trimming left V 0 bases short and J 2 bases short, with 6 bases between. CDR3 nucleotide sequence: TGTGCCAGCAGCTTAGCGCGGGTCACAGATACGCAGTATTTT. It yields the protein CASSLARVTDTQYF.

J is TRBJ2-5 and V is TRBV20-1; D may be TRBD2 (5 bases). CDR3 length: 11 residues. Germline V gives CDR1 DFQATT, CDR2 SNEGSKA (reference sequence). The germline V and J ends were trimmed by 6 bases and 3 bases, with 8 bases remaining between them. The CDR3 protein is CSARTEETQYF. Written as DNA, the CDR3 is TGCAGTGCGCGGACTGAAGAGACCCAGTACTTC.

In its sample, this clonotype was seen many times. The chain employs TRBV10-3 and TRBJ2-5; 12 positions match TRBD2. The CDR3 loop spans 16 amino acids. V shed 8 bases and J 4 bases; nucleotides not matched to a gene: 11. Germline CDR1 ENHRY, CDR2 SYGVKD. CDR3 protein: CAIAPTSGRFGETQYF. CDR3 in DNA: TGTGCCATCGCCCCGACTAGCGGGAGATTCGGAGAGACCCAGTACTTC.

The chain couples TRBV11-1 to TRBJ1-2; D possibly corresponds to TRBD1 (5 bases). This CDR3 has 14 residues. The V gene's germline CDR1 is SGHAT and CDR2 FQDESV (reference sequence). The V and J ends lost 5 bases and 8 bases respectively, with 18 bases between them. CDR3 nucleotides: TGTGCCAGCAGCCCAACTCGGGGGGTGCGCGGCTACACCTTC. Translation gives CASSPTRGVRGYTF.

At least ten counts were recorded for this clonotype. The chain uses TRBV27 and TRBJ2-6; D remains unclear. Germline V lookup: CDR1 MNHEY, CDR2 SMNVEV (reference sequence). Deletions cut 6 bases from V and 0 bases from J, with 18 bases between. The CDR3 extends over 18 amino acids. The CDR3 region is CASSITTPTSSGANVLTF. DNA of the CDR3: TGTGCCAGCAGCATTACCACCCCTACGTCCTCTGGGGCCAACGTCCTGACTTTC.

The chain joins TRBV5-1 to TRBJ2-3; D is possibly TRBD1 or TRBD2 (6 bases each). There are 17 residues in the CDR3. CDR1 SGHRS and CDR2 YFSETQ come from the germline V gene. V was pared by 5 bases and J by 0 bases, with 19 bases between. The CDR3 protein is CASSPNWRGRSTDTQYF. The CDR3 DNA reads as TGCGCCAGCAGTCCAAATTGGAGGGGGAGGAGCACAGATACGCAGTATTTT.

V usage is TRBV29-1 and J usage is TRBJ2-4; 7 nucleotides match TRBD1. Germline lookup yields CDR1 SQVTM and CDR2 ANQGSEA. CDR3 size: 13 residues. V trimming: 3 bases; J trimming: 5 bases; junction bases outside the gene matches: 4. Written as DNA, the CDR3 is TGCAGCGTTGAGAGGGGGCTCGAAAACATTCAGTACTTC. Its protein product is CSVERGLENIQYF.

There are a few counts of this clonotype. The chain links TRBV7-2 to TRBJ2-7; 9 bases agree with TRBD2. This CDR3 contains 16 residues. V shed 2 bases, J shed 6 bases, and the junction held 11 bases outside the gene matches. Germline values: CDR1 SGHTA, CDR2 FQGNSA. Written as DNA, the CDR3 is TGTGCCAGCAGCTTAATCTTTTCGGCGGGAGGGCTCGAGCAGTACTTC. Protein sequence: CASSLIFSAGGLEQYF.

This clonotype was observed a few times. V is TRBV12-3 or TRBV12-4 and J is TRBJ2-1, with D perhaps TRBD2 (5 bases). Trimming shortened V by 6 bases and J by 4 bases, and 10 bases separated the two germline ends. There are 13 residues in the CDR3. The CDR3 coding sequence is TGTGCCAGCAGAGCGGACCAGTACAATGAGCAGTTCTTC. Translation: CASRADQYNEQFF.

The chain combines TRBV12-3 or TRBV12-4 with TRBJ2-2; D remains unclear. The V gene lost 4 bases and the J gene lost 6 bases, with 6 bases spanning the gap. The length of the CDR3 is 12 residues. The CDR3 sequence: CASSSFAGELFF. CDR3 in DNA: TGTGCCAGCAGTTCCTTTGCCGGGGAGCTGTTTTTT.

This clonotype came up many times. This rearrangement joins TRBV9 to TRBJ1-1; 11 bases map to TRBD1. Looked up from germline, CDR1 is SGDLS and CDR2 is YYNGEE. CDR3 length: 14 residues. The V gene end was trimmed by 3 bases and the J gene end by 2 bases; junction bases not matched to a gene: 0. The CDR3 protein is CASSGTGGNTEAFF. DNA for the CDR3: TGTGCCAGCAGCGGGACAGGGGGCAACACTGAAGCTTTCTTT.

This clonotype was observed many times. The chain joins TRBV5-6 to TRBJ1-3; D might be TRBD1 (5 bases). Germline V CDR1 and CDR2: SGHDT, YYEEEE. The CDR3 sequence is 14 residues long. Trimming took 1 base from V and 4 from J, leaving 9 bases between them. CDR3: CASSLTGAGNTIYF. The CDR3 DNA is TGTGCCAGCAGCTTGACCGGGGCGGGAAACACCATATATTTT.

This clonotype came up a few times. The chain combines TRBV5-5 with TRBJ2-1; no definite D call. Germline-derived CDR1 and CDR2 are SGHKS and YYEKEE (reference sequence). Between the trimmed V and J ends, which lost 6 bases and 5 bases, there was a span of 15 bases. The CDR3 totals 14 residues. CDR3 DNA sequence: TGTGCCAGCATCTACCCAAGGACGGACAATGAGCAGTTCTTC. Its protein is CASIYPRTDNEQFF.

In this sample, this clonotype turned up many times. The chain employs TRBV20-1 and TRBJ2-1; tentative D call: TRBD1 (5 bases). The CDR3 is 14 residues long. Trimming removed 6 bases from V and 7 bases from J, with 19 bases in between. Germline CDR1 and CDR2: DFQATT and SNEGSKA (reference sequence). CDR3 bases: TGCAGTGCCCGGACGCAGGGCCTTAGAAATGAGCAGTTCTTC. It codes for CSARTQGLRNEQFF.

A few counts support this clonotype. J is TRBJ2-1 and V is TRBV25-1; TRBD2 agrees at 8 bases. Germline CDR1 and CDR2: MGHDK and SYGVNS. This CDR3 contains 19 residues. The V segment lost 2 bases and the J segment 6 bases; nucleotides outside the gene matches: 18. The CDR3 bases are TGTGCCAGCAGTGAAAGGGACCCCTATGGCGGGGGGAATTTCAATGAGCAGTTCTTC. Encoded protein: CASSERDPYGGGNFNEQFF.

The gene calls are TRBV11-1 and TRBJ1-1, with 9 bases that match TRBD1. This CDR3 has 15 amino acids. The V segment lost 3 bases and the J segment 6 bases; nucleotides outside the gene matches: 8. Germline CDR1 is SGHAT and CDR2 is FQDESV (reference sequence). The CDR3 reads CASSFRGQGPAEAFF. The CDR3 nucleotides are TGTGCCAGCAGCTTCCGGGGACAGGGTCCCGCTGAAGCTTTCTTT.